This T cell receptor beta chain was captured in a study of identifying expanded T cells in peripheral blood (dated by TCRdb to 2018 to 2020). As for the study more broadly: Separate aliquots of the same genomic DNA pool were sequenced to produce technical replicates, and four replicates were compared in pairs. Findings and caveats that apply to the study as a whole: The authors expected biological variance in healthy repertoires might increase further over much longer intervals such as months to years. The beta-binomial model significantly reduced the number of clones called differentially abundant and the false-positive rate across all healthy-donor time intervals. Between technical replicates the binomial model flagged roughly 1.1 differentially abundant clones, whereas over about two weeks the binomial model flagged about 15 and over four weeks 19 to 20. For all healthy donors, the variance in clone template counts between roughly 2-week samples rose significantly as total template count increased.

Including cysteine and phenylalanine, the CDR3 has 14 amino acids. Of all the DNA, just the CDR3 is kept, 42 bases in frame from base 1. Per the germline V gene, MDHEN is the CDR1 and SYDVKM is the CDR2. For this chain, trimming is 6 bases at the V end and 5 bases at the J end, and the number of junction bases without a gene match is 10. The immunoSEQ Assay, which uses bias-controlled multiplex PCR amplification of genomic DNA, was used to profile TCRbeta CDR3 regions. Per the source publication's procedure: To quantify the absolute abundance of each unique TCRbeta CDR3 region, the sequences were collapsed and filtered. Differential abundance was tested with two models: a binomial (Fisher-equivalent) model and a beta-binomial model that adds time-dependent variance fitted from healthy donors. Clones with fewer than 5 combined templates were excluded, and clones with Benjamini-Hochberg FDR below 0.01 were called differentially abundant. Using the form v = (b*log(k)+a)^2, the beta-binomial variance was modeled as a function of the total template count across the two samples. TCRdb stores this immuneACCESS table with in-frame sequences only. Part of the clones is absent; in the studies checked, under half of the shortfall reflects unresolved V genes, and no reason is known for the rest. The DNA gave D and trimming, while V, J and clone size come from that table. Recorded for this sample are under 95,000 clones; approximately 91% of them occurred a single time. Around 2.8% of the sample goes to the ten largest clones.

During the collection period, no infections or other immune events were recorded for the healthy donors. To calibrate time-dependent variance in a beta-binomial model of T-cell clone differential abundance, blood repertoires from healthy donors were used as a training cohort. The training cohort was composed of about 10 healthy donors, 3 female and 7 male. An age range of roughly 29 to 65 years, with an average of about 43 years, was recorded for the donors. Whole blood was collected from each healthy donor at three time points spaced approximately 13 days apart and obtained from a commercial supplier. For immunosequencing, genomic DNA was extracted from whole blood that had not been sorted. Details on this clone: The antigen it binds to is not known. The record has no base qualities; no much larger clone is one base away.

The rearranged chain carries TRBV28 and TRBJ2-7, and 7 junctional nucleotides match TRBD1. Sequencing was done on a sample of blood. The sequence derives from a person aged 18-70 years in good health. The CDR3 reads as follows: CASSPTGIIDEQYF. In nucleotide form, the sequence is TGTGCCAGCAGCCCGACAGGGATTATCGACGAGCAGTACTTC.